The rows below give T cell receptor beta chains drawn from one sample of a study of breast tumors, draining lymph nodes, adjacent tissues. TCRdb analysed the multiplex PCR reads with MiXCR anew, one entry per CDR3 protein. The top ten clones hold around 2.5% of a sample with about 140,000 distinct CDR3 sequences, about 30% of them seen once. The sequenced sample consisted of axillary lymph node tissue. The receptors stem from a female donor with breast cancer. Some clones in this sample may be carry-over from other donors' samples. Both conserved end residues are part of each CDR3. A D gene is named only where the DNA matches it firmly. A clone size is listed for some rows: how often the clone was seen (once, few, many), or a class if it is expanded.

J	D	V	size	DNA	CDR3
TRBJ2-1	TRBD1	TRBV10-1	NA	TGCGCCAGCAGTGGAAGCCGGACAGGCGCTTACAATGAGCAGTTCTTC	CASSGSRTGAYNEQFF
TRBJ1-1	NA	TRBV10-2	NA	TGCGCCAGCAGTGACTCAAGGACAGCTACCCCGAACACTGAAGCTTTCTTT	CASSDSRTATPNTEAFF
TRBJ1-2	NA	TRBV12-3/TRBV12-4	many	TGTGCCAGCAGTTTCGCGGGGGCGCGGGGCTACACCTTC	CASSFAGARGYTF
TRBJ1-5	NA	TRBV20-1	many	TGCAGTGCTAGGAGGCAGCGAGATCAGCCCCAGCATTTT	CSARRQRDQPQHF
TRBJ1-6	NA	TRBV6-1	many	TGTGCCAGCAGTGAAAGGTCGATCTATAATTCACCCCTCCACTTT	CASSERSIYNSPLHF
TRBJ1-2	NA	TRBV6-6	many	TGTGCCAGCACTACCCGGGGGGGAAAAGCCACTTTTAACTATGGCTACACCTTC	CASTTRGGKATFNYGYTF
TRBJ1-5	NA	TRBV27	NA	TGTGCCAGCAAGGGGCTTGGCAATCAGCCCCAGCATTTT	CASKGLGNQPQHF
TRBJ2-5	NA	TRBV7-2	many	TGTGCCAGCAGGAGGGGGGGAGAGACCCAGTACTTC	CASRRGGETQYF
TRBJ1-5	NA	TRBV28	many	TGTGCCGGCCGGGGGGGGCGCATTGGTGGCAATCAGCCCCAGCATTTT	CAGRGGRIGGNQPQHF
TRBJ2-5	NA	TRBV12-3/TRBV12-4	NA	TGTGCCAGTTCCCTGAACACCGGGGAGACCCAGTACTTC	CASSLNTGETQYF
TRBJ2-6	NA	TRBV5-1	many	TGCGCCAGCAGCTTAACTTCGGCAGCGATTTCTGGGGCCAACGTCCTGACTTTC	CASSLTSAAISGANVLTF
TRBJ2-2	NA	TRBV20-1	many	TGCAGTGCTTCCAGAGACAGAAACACCGGGGAGCTGTTTTTT	CSASRDRNTGELFF
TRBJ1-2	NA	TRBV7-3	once	TGTGCCAGCAGCACCACAGGGTTAAACACCGGGGGCTACCCCTTC	CASSTTGLNTGGYPF
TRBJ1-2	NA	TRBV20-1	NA	TGCAGTGCTAGAGAGGGGCAGGATTACTATGGCTACACCTTC	CSAREGQDYYGYTF
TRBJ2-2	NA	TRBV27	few	TGTGCCAGCAGTTTATGGGCCCACGGGGACACCGGGGAGCTGTTTTTT	CASSLWAHGDTGELFF
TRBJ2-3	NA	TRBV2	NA	TGTGCCAGCAGTGCTGTTACGGACGCTAGCAAAGATACGCAGTATTTT	CASSAVTDASKDTQYF
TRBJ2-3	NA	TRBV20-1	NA	TGCAGTGCTAGGGGTGGGAGGCAGTATTTT	CSARGGRQYF
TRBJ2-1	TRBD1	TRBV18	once	TGTGCCAGCTCACCAGTGGTACAGGGGGCGAGCTCCTACAATGAGCAGTTCTTC	CASSPVVQGASSYNEQFF
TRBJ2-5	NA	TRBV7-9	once	TGTGCCAGCAGCCCCCGGGAGCGAGGGCCAACAGAGACCCAGTACTTC	CASSPRERGPTETQYF
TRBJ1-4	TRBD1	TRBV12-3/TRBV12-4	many	TGTGCCAGCAGCCCAGGGGGAGGGAATGAAAAACTGTTTTTT	CASSPGGGNEKLFF
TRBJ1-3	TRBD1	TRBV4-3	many	TGCGCCAGCAGCCAAGTATACCCTGGGACAGCTGGAAACACCATATATTTT	CASSQVYPGTAGNTIYF
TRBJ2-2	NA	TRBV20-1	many	TGCAGTGCTAGTTTGTTGGGGGGCCTCACCGGGGAGCTGTTTTTT	CSASLLGGLTGELFF
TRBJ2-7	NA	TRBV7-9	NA	TGTGCCAGCAGCATCGGTTACGAGCAGTACTTC	CASSIGYEQYF
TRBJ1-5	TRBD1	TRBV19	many	TGTGCCAGCCTAGCGAAGCCACAGGGGGGTCAGCCCCAGCATTTT	CASLAKPQGGQPQHF
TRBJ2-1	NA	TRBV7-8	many	TGTGCCAGCACCCTAGCTACCTACAATGAGCAGTTCTTC	CASTLATYNEQFF
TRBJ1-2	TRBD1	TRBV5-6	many	TGTGCCAGCAGCTTTGAACAGGGGAGGAACTATGGCTACACCTTC	CASSFEQGRNYGYTF
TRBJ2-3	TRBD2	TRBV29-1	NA	TGCAGCTTCCTAGCGGATAGCACAGATACGCAGTATTTT	CSFLADSTDTQYF
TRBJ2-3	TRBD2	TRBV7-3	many	TGTGCCAGCAGCTTTCTAGCGGGGGGGCGGTCAGATACGCAGTATTTT	CASSFLAGGRSDTQYF
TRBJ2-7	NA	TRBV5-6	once	TGTGCCAGCAGCTTGGTAGCGACCTCGAACTCGGGCGAGCAGTACTTC	CASSLVATSNSGEQYF